This is a list of T cell receptor beta chains from one sample in a study of T-cell memory formation after mild COVID-19. TCRdb reanalysed the 5' RACE reads using MiXCR and keeps one entry per CDR3 protein. The profile shows roughly 150,000 distinct CDR3 sequences, approximately 15% of them singletons. The sample was PBMCs or a T cell subset sorted from them (not recorded which). The receptors shown here come from an adult woman who had mild COVID-19 (a few samples of this study predate the infection). Cell type and time point are not known. Both conserved end residues are part of each CDR3. A D gene is named only where the DNA matches it firmly. Expanded clones are given a class, and other clones once, few, many or no size at all.

TRBJ2-7,-,TRBV29-1,-,TGCAGCGTAGCGGACGGGACCTACGAGCAGTACTTC,CSVADGTYEQYF
TRBJ2-5,-,TRBV18,-,TGTGCCAGCTCACCTCCCCCCTCCCAAGAGACCCAGTACTTC,CASSPPPSQETQYF
TRBJ2-7,-,TRBV15,few,TGTGCCACCAGCAGAGGAAAGGGTGTGATCTCCTACGAGCAGTACTTC,CATSRGKGVISYEQYF
TRBJ2-7,TRBD2,TRBV15,few,TGTGCCACCAGCAGAGTCCCCCAGACTAGCGGCCTCTACGAGCAGTACTTC,CATSRVPQTSGLYEQYF
TRBJ2-1,-,TRBV25-1,-,TGTGCCAGCAGTGGGCGAAGGGGCTCCTACAATGAGCAGTTCTTC,CASSGRRGSYNEQFF
TRBJ2-5,-,TRBV5-1,-,TGCGCCAGCAGCCCGCACCTAGACTCGGGTCAAGAGACCCAGTACTTC,CASSPHLDSGQETQYF
TRBJ2-1,-,TRBV2,-,TGTGCCAGCAGTGAAATCGGGGTTGAGCAGTTCTTC,CASSEIGVEQFF
TRBJ1-1,-,TRBV7-3,-,TGTGCCAGCAGCAAGAACAGGGAGGACACTGAAGCTTTCTTT,CASSKNREDTEAFF
TRBJ2-1,TRBD1,TRBV24-1,-,TGTGCCACCAGTGACCCACAGGGGGTGATCGTAAATGAGCAGTTCTTC,CATSDPQGVIVNEQFF
TRBJ2-1,-,TRBV6-2/TRBV6-3,-,TGTGCCAGCAGTTACACGGGGTGGTCCAATGAGCAGTTCTTC,CASSYTGWSNEQFF
TRBJ1-2,TRBD1,TRBV5-5,-,TGTGCCAGCAGCCCTTGGGTTAACGGACAGGGGGATGGCTACACCTTC,CASSPWVNGQGDGYTF
TRBJ2-6,-,TRBV6-5,-,TGTGCCAGCATTTCATCTGGGGCCAACGTCCTGACTTTC,CASISSGANVLTF
TRBJ1-1,-,TRBV5-1,-,TGCGCCAGCAGCTTGACAGGGAGCGGGAACACTGAAGCTTTCTTT,CASSLTGSGNTEAFF
TRBJ2-7,-,TRBV12-3/TRBV12-4,once,TGTGCCAGCAGTTTAGGATGGGACGAGCAGTACTTC,CASSLGWDEQYF
TRBJ2-5,TRBD2,TRBV5-5,-,TGTGCCAGCAGTCCCGGGACTAGCGGCCAAGAGACCCAGTACTTC,CASSPGTSGQETQYF
TRBJ2-3,TRBD2,TRBV6-6,few,TGTGCCAGCAGTTACGGGGCTAGCGGATACACAGATACGCAGTATTTT,CASSYGASGYTDTQYF
TRBJ2-1,TRBD2,TRBV4-2,few,TGTGCCAGCAGCCAAGAGCCTAGCGGGGGGGCATACAATGAGCAGTTCTTC,CASSQEPSGGAYNEQFF
TRBJ2-3,-,TRBV11-2,-,TGTGCCAGCAGCCTTATCGGGCCTAAGGGGTTGTGGGATACGCAGTATTTT,CASSLIGPKGLWDTQYF
TRBJ2-3,TRBD2,TRBV20-1,-,TGCAGTGCGGAGAGGTTGGGCGGGAGTGGCCCAGATACGCAGTATTTT,CSAERLGGSGPDTQYF
TRBJ2-7,-,TRBV3-1,-,TGTGCCAGCAGCCTCGGGTGGACCTCTTTCGAGCAGTACTTC,CASSLGWTSFEQYF
TRBJ2-5,TRBD1,TRBV7-6,-,TGTGCCAGCAGCTTCGACTTAAAGGGACAGGGGCGAACCCAAGAGACCAAGTACTTC,CASSFDLKGQGRTQETKYF
TRBJ1-1,-,TRBV27,many,TGTGCCAGCAGCCGCCTCGGGAACACTGAAGCTTTCTTT,CASSRLGNTEAFF
TRBJ1-2,-,TRBV12-3/TRBV12-4,-,TGTGCCAGCAGGGTCTCAAACGGGCGCTACACCTTC,CASRVSNGRYTF